This TCR beta chain was captured by sequencing in a study of breast tumors, draining lymph nodes, adjacent tissues. The ends were cut back, 5 bases at V and 4 bases at J, with 8 bases in the middle. The germline V gene has CDR1 SQVTM and CDR2 ANQGSEA. The CDR3 covers 11 residues. Axillary draining lymph nodes of breast cancer patients supplied the node samples. Via MiXCR, TCRdb re-called the multiplex PCR reads, giving one row per CDR3 protein. The sample lists under 250,000 distinct CDR3 sequences, 32% seen once, with roughly 1.3% in the top ten. This clonotype has at least ten counts. This chain connects TRBV29-1 to TRBJ1-1; the D is unclear. The receptor was derived from a female donor with breast cancer. Some clones in this sample may be carry-over from other donors' samples. The source material was axillary lymph node tissue. The CDR3 loop is CSVNVRTEAFF. CDR3 sequence (DNA): TGCAGCGTTAACGTGCGCACTGAAGCTTTCTTT. The full variable domain, with the rest looked up from reference TRBV29-1 and TRBJ1-1, is SAVISQKPSRDICQRGTSLTIQCQVDSQVTMMFWYRQQPGQSLTLIATANQGSEATYESGFVIDKFPISRPNLTFSTLTVSNMSPEDSSIYLCSVNVRTEAFFGQGTRLTVV.